This T cell receptor (beta chain) was identified in a study of cytomegalovirus exposure and HLA in healthy donors. Study at large: Some 200 million T cells yielded 120 million or so unique TCR beta sequences, as an earlier analysis found.

It was with 60 Vbeta and 13 Jbeta primers that the PCR ran. TCRdb keeps only in-frame clones here, not all; method: immunoSEQ multiplex PCR. The sample consists of 150,000 to 250,000 clones, around 76% of them appearing once. The trim removed 1 base at V and 5 bases at J, leaving 7 bases unmatched. Germline V gives CDR1 SGHAT, CDR2 FQNNGV. The CDR3 extends over 18 amino acids. V is TRBV11-2 and J is TRBJ2-5; 16 bases map to TRBD2. The sequencing input was PBMCs. The clonotype comes from a man younger than 40 in good health and CMV-seronegative. The CDR3 reads CASSLVSGTSGRAETQYF. The CDR3 nucleotides read TGTGCCAGCAGCTTAGTTTCTGGGACTAGCGGGAGGGCGGAGACCCAGTACTTC.